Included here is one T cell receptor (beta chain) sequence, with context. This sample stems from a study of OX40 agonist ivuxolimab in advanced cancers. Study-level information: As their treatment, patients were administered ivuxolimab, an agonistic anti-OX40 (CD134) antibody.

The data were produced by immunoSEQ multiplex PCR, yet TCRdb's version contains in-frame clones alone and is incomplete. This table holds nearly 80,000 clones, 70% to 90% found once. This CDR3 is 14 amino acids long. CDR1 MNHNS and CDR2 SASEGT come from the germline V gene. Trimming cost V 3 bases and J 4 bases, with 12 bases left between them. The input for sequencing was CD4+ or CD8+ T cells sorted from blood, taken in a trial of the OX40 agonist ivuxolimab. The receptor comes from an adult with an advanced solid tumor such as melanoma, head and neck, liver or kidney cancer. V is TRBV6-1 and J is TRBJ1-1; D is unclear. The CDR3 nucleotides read TGTGCCAGCAGTGAGGAGCGGTGGGCCACTGAAGCTTTCTTT. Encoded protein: CASSEERWATEAFF.